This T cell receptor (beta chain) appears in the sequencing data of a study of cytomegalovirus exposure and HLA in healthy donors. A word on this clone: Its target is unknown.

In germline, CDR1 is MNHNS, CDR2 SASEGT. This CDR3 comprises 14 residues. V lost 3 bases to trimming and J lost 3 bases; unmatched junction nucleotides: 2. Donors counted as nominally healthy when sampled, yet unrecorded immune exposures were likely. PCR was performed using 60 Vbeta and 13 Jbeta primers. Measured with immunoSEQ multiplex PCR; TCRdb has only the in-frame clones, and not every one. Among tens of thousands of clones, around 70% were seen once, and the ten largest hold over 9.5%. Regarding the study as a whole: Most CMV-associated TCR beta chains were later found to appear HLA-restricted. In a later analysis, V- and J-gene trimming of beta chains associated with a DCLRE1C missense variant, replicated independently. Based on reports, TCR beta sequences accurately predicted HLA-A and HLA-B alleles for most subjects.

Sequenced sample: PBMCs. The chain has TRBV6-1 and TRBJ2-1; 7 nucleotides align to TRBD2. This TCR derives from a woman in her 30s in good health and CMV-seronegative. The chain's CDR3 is CASSEGRDYNEQFF. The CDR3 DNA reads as TGTGCCAGCAGTGAGGGGAGGGACTACAATGAGCAGTTCTTC.